A selection of T cell receptor beta chains follows, all from one sample in a study of T cell responses to AZD1222 COVID-19 vaccine. Repertoires were generated with immunoSEQ multiplex PCR, while TCRdb's copy carries only in-frame clones and drops some. The sample yields 150,000 or so clones, around 90% seen once. This sample comprised peripheral blood, obtained 28 days after the second AZD1222 dose. The receptors derive from an adult who received the AZD1222 COVID-19 vaccine. Both conserved end residues are part of each CDR3. The D gene is left open where the match is weak.

J	V	D	DNA	CDR3
TRBJ1-6	TRBV7-9	TRBD1	TGTGCCAGCAGGCGAGGACAGGCTAATTCACCCCTCCACTTT	CASRRGQANSPLHF
TRBJ2-3	TRBV7-3	TRBD2	TGTGCCAGCAGCTTAAGGCTAGCGGGAAACACAGATACGCAGTATTTT	CASSLRLAGNTDTQYF
TRBJ1-1	TRBV18	.	TGTGCCAGCTCACCCTCAAGAGGAGGAAGGTACACTGAAGCTTTCTTT	CASSPSRGGRYTEAFF
TRBJ1-1	TRBV4-1	.	TGCGCCAGCAGCCAAGGACCGACTCGGAACACTGAAGCTTTCTTT	CASSQGPTRNTEAFF
TRBJ2-3	TRBV9	.	TGTGCCAGCAGCGGGCGTACAGATACGCAGTATTTT	CASSGRTDTQYF
TRBJ1-1	TRBV19	.	TGTGCCAGTAGTCGAGCAGCGAGTATGATGAACACTGAAGCTTTCTTT	CASSRAASMMNTEAFF
TRBJ2-3	TRBV6-6	TRBD2	TGTGCCAGCAGTAACCTACTAGCGGGGGCCACAGATACGCAGTATTTT	CASSNLLAGATDTQYF
TRBJ2-3	TRBV4-1	TRBD2	TGCGCCAGCAGCCAAGTAGCGGGGGGGACGGATACGCAGTATTTT	CASSQVAGGTDTQYF
TRBJ2-7	TRBV27	.	TGTGCCAGCAGTCGCAGACACTCCTACGAGCAGTACTTC	CASSRRHSYEQYF
TRBJ2-1	TRBV5-1	.	TGCGCCAGCAGCTTCCTAGCCTTCGTATCCTACAATGAGCAGTTCTTC	CASSFLAFVSYNEQFF
TRBJ1-1	TRBV2	TRBD1	TGTGCCAGCAGTGAAGGCGGACAGGGGTACAACACTGAAGCTTTCTTT	CASSEGGQGYNTEAFF
TRBJ2-1	TRBV30	.	TGTGCCTGGAGTGTAGGGGGGGCTAATGAGCAGTTCTTC	CAWSVGGANEQFF
TRBJ2-2	TRBV28	TRBD1	TGTGCCAGCAGTTGGGACAGGGTGAACACCGGGGAGCTGTTTTTT	CASSWDRVNTGELFF
TRBJ2-1	TRBV5-1	TRBD1	TGCGCCAGCAGCTTGGCCTGGGACAGGGTCAATGAGCAGTTCTTC	CASSLAWDRVNEQFF
TRBJ2-1	TRBV19	.	TGTGCCAGTAGTATGGTCACCAGAGACAATGAGCAGTTCTTC	CASSMVTRDNEQFF
TRBJ1-4	TRBV6-5	.	TGTGCCAGCATCCGTCGGGACGGGGGGGAAAAACTGTTTTTT	CASIRRDGGEKLFF
TRBJ2-1	TRBV6-2/TRBV6-3	TRBD2	TGTGCCAGCAGTTACCCCCTTGGGAGCGGGAGTTACAATGAGCAGTTCTTC	CASSYPLGSGSYNEQFF
TRBJ1-2	TRBV19	TRBD1	TGTGCCAGTACGGGGACAGGCTTATATGGCTACACCTTC	CASTGTGLYGYTF